This T cell receptor (beta chain) emerged from a study of T cells in Graves' hyperthyroidism and ophthalmopathy. About this clonotype itself: Its antigen is undetermined. The junction shows a germline mismatch at one end, possibly a read error.

Findings and limits, study-wide: Median prediction lead before ophthalmopathy onset was about 6.7 months with the model.

Germline V gene sequence: CDR1 KGHDR, CDR2 SFDVKD. The CDR3 contains 13 residues. Patients aged 18 to 65 had newly diagnosed hyperthyroidism of under 2 months' duration. Fresh peripheral blood, roughly 9.8 ml of it, supplied the PBMCs. Researchers took RNA transcripts and amplified the TCR beta CDR3 regions from them. With the HTBI primer set, the TCR CDR3 went through a first round of RT-PCR. TCRdb re-called the multiplex PCR reads through MiXCR, storing one row per CDR3 protein. Among approximately 510,000 distinct CDR3 sequences, under 25% were seen once, and the ten largest hold approximately 25%.

The TCR was taken from a man aged 18 to 30 with Graves' hyperthyroidism. Sequencing was carried out using blood. The chain is built from TRBV24-1 and TRBJ2-2; possible D gene TRBD2, 5 bases. CDR3 residues: CATSDLATGELVF. The CDR3 DNA follows: TGTGCCACCAGTGATTTGGCCACCGGGGAGCTGGTTTTT.